Following are 27 T cell receptor beta chains from one sample sequenced in a study of cytomegalovirus exposure and HLA in healthy donors. The PCR had 60 Vbeta and 13 Jbeta primers. Here immunoSEQ multiplex PCR was the method, and the copy in TCRdb shows in-frame clones only, minus some. The sample lists approximately 70,000 clones, around 70% seen once, with roughly 15% in the top ten. The sample consisted of PBMCs. Source of these receptors: a male donor in good health and CMV-seropositive.

This chain connects TRBV2 to TRBJ2-6; maybe TRBD2 (6 bases). V lost 7 bases to trimming and J lost 2 bases, with 12 bases between them. The germline CDR1 and CDR2 sequences are SNHLY and FYNNEI. This CDR3 contains 15 residues. The CDR3 here is CASTARGTGANVLTF. The CDR3 bases are TGTGCCAGCACCGCCCGGGGGACTGGGGCCAACGTCCTGACTTTC. The full variable domain, its missing parts supplied by reference TRBV2 and TRBJ2-6, is EPEVTQTPSHQVTQMGQEVILRCVPISNHLYFYWYRQILGQKVEFLVSFYNNEISEKSEIFDDQFSVERPDGSNFTLKIRSTKLEDSAMYFCASTARGTGANVLTFGAGSRLTVL.

The chain links TRBV10-1 to TRBJ1-2; 11 bases agree with TRBD1. There are 15 residues in the CDR3. Germline lookup yields CDR1 WNHNN and CDR2 SYGVQD (reference sequence). The ends lost 1 base at V and 8 bases at J; junction bases unmatched: 6. DNA for the CDR3: TGCGCCAGCAGTGAGTACCGGACAGGGGGCAAAGGCTACACCTTC. Protein product: CASSEYRTGGKGYTF.

V and J are TRBV28 and TRBJ2-7, with 9 bases matching TRBD1. The germline gives CDR1 MDHEN, CDR2 SYDVKM. The CDR3 runs 15 residues. Unmatched junction bases numbered 8, after V lost 6 bases and J lost 2 bases. The CDR3 nucleotides are TGTGCCAGCAGCTCGGGACAGGGTCTGGCCTACGAGCAGTACTTC. Translated: CASSSGQGLAYEQYF.

V gene TRBV7-7 combines with J gene TRBJ1-1; D not resolved. V lost 4 bases and J 4 bases, leaving 10 bases between the germline ends. Germline values: CDR1 SSHAT, CDR2 FNYEAQ (reference sequence). The CDR3 extends over 13 amino acids. The CDR3 sequence is CASSSLAGTEAFF. CDR3 coding DNA: TGTGCCAGCAGCTCACTAGCGGGCACTGAAGCTTTCTTT. Complete variable domain (other parts from reference TRBV7-7 and TRBJ1-1): GAGVSQSPRYKVTKRGQDVTLRCDPISSHATLYWYQQALGQGPEFLTYFNYEAQPDKSGLPSDRFSAERPEGSISTLTIQRTEQRDSAMYRCASSSLAGTEAFFGQGTRLTVV.

The chain uses TRBV7-9 and TRBJ1-1, with 10 positions matching TRBD1. The J segment lost 1 base and the V segment lost 4 bases, leaving 3 bases of the junction unmatched. The CDR3 runs to 15 residues. Germline V gene lookup returns CDR1 SEHNR and CDR2 FQNEAQ (reference sequence). CDR3 sequence reads: CASSYRQGANTEAFF. The CDR3 bases are TGTGCCAGCAGCTACCGACAGGGGGCGAACACTGAAGCTTTCTTT. The full variable domain, its missing parts supplied by reference TRBV7-9 and TRBJ1-1, is DTGVSQNPRHKITKRGQNVTFRCDPISEHNRLYWYRQTLGQGPEFLTYFQNEAQLEKSRLLSDRFSAERPKGSFSTLEIQRTEQGDSAMYLCASSYRQGANTEAFFGQGTRLTVV.

The chain has TRBV6-5 and TRBJ1-4; D is unclear. Germline V gene sequence: CDR1 MNHEY, CDR2 SVGAGI. The CDR3 consists of 14 residues. The V gene lost 2 bases and the J gene lost 4 bases, with 8 bases spanning the gap. The CDR3 DNA sequence: TGTGCCAGCAGTTACACGGGGAGTAATGAAAAACTGTTTTTT. Translation: CASSYTGSNEKLFF.

This clone was seen a single time. This chain links TRBV4-3 with TRBJ2-7; the D gene is possibly TRBD1 (6 bases). The V end lost 0 bases, the J end lost 4 bases, and 16 bases lay between the germline ends. CDR3 size: 16 residues. Germline CDR1 LGHNA, CDR2 YSLEER. The CDR3 nucleotides read TGCGCCAGCAGCCAAGAGGGCAGGGGCATCCCTTACGAGCAGTACTTC. This sequence encodes CASSQEGRGIPYEQYF.

This chain connects TRBV7-2 to TRBJ1-4; 7 bases line up with TRBD1. CDR3 size: 13 residues. The germline V gene has CDR1 SGHTA and CDR2 FQGNSA. With V trimmed by 1 base and J by 12 bases, 5 bases remained unmatched. This CDR3 reads CASSLGPQGELFF. DNA for the CDR3: TGTGCCAGCAGCTTAGGCCCCCAGGGGGAACTGTTTTTT.

The chain uses TRBV18 and TRBJ2-2, with 9 bases identical to TRBD1. V gave up 2 bases and J gave up 3 bases; unmatched junction bases: 1. The CDR3 is made up of 15 amino acids. CDR1 is KGHSH and CDR2 is LQKENI in the germline V gene. The CDR3 nucleotides read TGTGCCAGCTCACCAACAGGGGGCGACACCGGGGAGCTGTTTTTT. Its translation is CASSPTGGDTGELFF.

This chain uses TRBV30 with TRBJ2-6, with D unclear. CDR3 length equals 14 residues. The V gene lost 2 bases and the J gene lost 2 bases, with 7 bases spanning the gap. Per the germline V gene, CDR1 is GTSNPN and CDR2 is SVGIG (reference sequence). This CDR3 reads CAWSWQAGANVLTF. CDR3 bases: TGTGCCTGGAGTTGGCAGGCTGGGGCCAACGTCCTGACTTTC. The entire variable domain, with the rest obtained from reference TRBV30 and TRBJ2-6, is as follows: SQTIHQWPATLVQPVGSPLSLECTVEGTSNPNLYWYRQAAGRGLQLLFYSVGIGQISSEVPQNLSASRPQDRQFILSSKKLLLSDSGFYLCAWSWQAGANVLTFGAGSRLTVL.

In its sample, this clone was seen a few times. This chain uses TRBV6-5 with TRBJ2-5, with D possibly being TRBD2 (7 bases). Germline-derived CDR1 and CDR2 are MNHEY and SVGAGI. Trimming cost V 8 bases and J 1 base, with 17 bases left between them. The CDR3 sequence is 15 residues long. This CDR3 reads CASRERGGGQETQYF. CDR3 bases: TGTGCCAGCCGGGAACGGGGAGGGGGCCAAGAGACCCAGTACTTC.

The V gene is TRBV19, the J gene TRBJ2-7; a possible D gene is TRBD1 (5 bases). The CDR3 length is 12 residues. Germline-derived CDR1 and CDR2 are LNHDA and SQIVND (reference sequence). V lost 2 bases to trimming and J lost 3 bases, with 5 bases between them. CDR3 nucleotides: TGTGCCAGTAGTATACAGGGCTACGAGCAGTACTTC. Translating it yields CASSIQGYEQYF.

The CDR3 here is CASSPSGTSNSPLHF. CDR3 in DNA: TGTGCCAGCAGCCCCAGCGGGACGTCTAATTCACCCCTCCACTTT. This chain joins TRBV7-2 and TRBJ1-6; maybe TRBD1 (5 bases). Germline V gene sequence: CDR1 SGHTA, CDR2 FQGNSA. CDR3 length: 15 residues. V shed 5 bases and J shed 6 bases, with 14 bases lying between them.

The rearrangement uses TRBV6-5 and TRBJ2-7; tentatively, D is TRBD1 (6 bases). This CDR3 has 13 residues. Between the trimmed V and J ends, which lost 6 bases and 6 bases, there was a span of 15 bases. Germline V lookup: CDR1 MNHEY, CDR2 SVGAGI. CDR3 nucleotide sequence: TGTGCCAGCAGCCGTGTGGGGGCCCGCGAGCAGTACTTC. It yields the protein CASSRVGAREQYF.

This clone was seen just once. The CDR3 sequence is CASSIDPAGGLGTDTQYF. CDR3 nucleotides: TGTGCCAGTAGTATAGATCCCGCCGGGGGTTTGGGCACAGATACGCAGTATTTT. The rearrangement links TRBV19 to TRBJ2-3; D perhaps matches TRBD2 (6 bases). The CDR3 extends over 18 amino acids. V was cut by 0 bases and J by 1 base, with 17 bases left in between. From germline, CDR1 is LNHDA and CDR2 SQIVND (reference sequence).

This clone is a singleton in its sample. The chain combines TRBV9 with TRBJ2-5; tentatively, D is TRBD2 (5 bases). This CDR3 has 13 amino acids. Germline V lookup: CDR1 SGDLS, CDR2 YYNGEE. With 3 bases removed from V and 5 bases from J, the gap between germline ends came to 11 bases. This CDR3 reads CASSGGGTETQYF. In DNA, the CDR3 is TGTGCCAGCAGCGGCGGAGGTACGGAGACCCAGTACTTC. The complete variable domain, with remaining parts taken from reference TRBV9 and TRBJ2-5, reads DSGVTQTPKHLITATGQRVTLRCSPRSGDLSVYWYQQSLDQGLQFLIQYYNGEERAKGNILERFSAQQFPDLHSELNLSSLELGDSALYFCASSGGGTETQYFGPGTRLLVL.

The chain recombines TRBV28 with TRBJ2-5; 12 bases fit TRBD1. Germline V CDR1 and CDR2: MDHEN, SYDVKM. The CDR3 length is 15 residues. Trimming at V came to 6 bases and at J to 5 bases, leaving 7 bases not matched to a gene. CDR3 residues: CASRVGQGAVETQYF. The CDR3 DNA reads as TGTGCCAGCAGAGTGGGACAGGGGGCTGTCGAGACCCAGTACTTC.

V and J are TRBV9 and TRBJ1-2, with a possible D match to TRBD1 (5 bases). From germline, CDR1 is SGDLS and CDR2 YYNGEE. CDR3 length: 14 residues. V was cut by 0 bases and J by 7 bases, with 13 bases left in between. CDR3 nucleotide sequence: TGTGCCAGCAGCGTAGGGGACGGGAGGGGTGGCTACACCTTC. It specifies CASSVGDGRGGYTF.

This clone was detected once. V gene TRBV2 combines with J gene TRBJ2-1; D is perhaps TRBD2 (6 bases). The length of the CDR3 is 16 residues. Germline CDR1 reads SNHLY; CDR2 reads FYNNEI. With 6 bases removed from V and 1 base from J, the gap between germline ends came to 16 bases. The chain's CDR3 is CASRGGRLASYNEQFF. Written as DNA, the CDR3 is TGTGCCAGCAGGGGGGGACGTCTAGCGTCCTACAATGAGCAGTTCTTC.

The rearrangement links TRBV4-1 to TRBJ2-7; 8 positions match TRBD2. This CDR3 spans 15 amino acids. The junction had 7 bases not matched to a gene; V was cut back by 3 bases and J by 3 bases. Germline CDR1 is MGHRA and CDR2 is YSYEKL. The CDR3: CASSHPGTSLYEQYF. As DNA, the CDR3 is TGCGCCAGCAGCCACCCCGGGACTAGTCTCTACGAGCAGTACTTC.

The rearrangement links TRBV27 to TRBJ2-5; D not resolved. The CDR3 sequence is 14 residues long. Germline values: CDR1 MNHEY, CDR2 SMNVEV (reference sequence). V gave up 2 bases and J gave up 1 base, with 8 bases separating them. The chain's CDR3 is CASSLHDTQETQYF. The CDR3 DNA follows: TGTGCCAGCAGTTTACACGACACCCAAGAGACCCAGTACTTC.

V gene TRBV30 combines with J gene TRBJ2-1; tentative D call: TRBD2 (7 bases). The CDR3 is 15 amino acids. CDR1 GTSNPN and CDR2 SVGIG come from the germline V gene (reference sequence). Trimming took off 4 bases at V and 4 bases at J, with 17 bases between the two ends. The CDR3 loop is CAWNLGGGLYNEQFF. CDR3 bases: TGTGCCTGGAATCTAGGGGGGGGCCTTTACAATGAGCAGTTCTTC.

V is TRBV18 and J is TRBJ1-1; D unclear. The germline V gene has CDR1 KGHSH and CDR2 LQKENI. CDR3 length: 14 residues. Deletions cut 3 bases from V and 4 bases from J, with 12 bases between. DNA for the CDR3: TGTGCCAGCTCACCCTCAACAGTAATCACTGAAGCTTTCTTT. The encoded protein is CASSPSTVITEAFF.

The V and J genes are TRBV4-1 and TRBJ2-7; the D is unclear. The V end lost 0 bases, the J end lost 4 bases, and 4 bases lay between the germline ends. CDR1 MGHRA and CDR2 YSYEKL come from the germline V gene. The CDR3 spans 12 residues. CDR3: CASSQERYEQYF. CDR3 in DNA: TGCGCCAGCAGCCAAGAGCGATACGAGCAGTACTTC.

The chain recombines TRBV21-1 with TRBJ2-2; the DNA was not compared with TRBD1, the D call given in the table. TRBV21-1 is classified as a pseudogene. There are 17 residues in the CDR3. The CDR3 region is CASSRDRGHKVTGELFF. In DNA form, the CDR3 reads TGTGCCAGCAGCAGGGACAGGGGCCATAAGGTCACCGGGGAGCTGTTTTTT.

This chain joins TRBV5-4 and TRBJ1-1; 7 nucleotides line up with TRBD1. CDR3 length equals 12 residues. The V and J ends lost 2 bases and 6 bases, in that order; junction bases with no gene match: 1. Germline V gene lookup returns CDR1 SGHNT and CDR2 YYREEE (reference sequence). The CDR3 DNA follows: TGTGCCAGCAGCTTACAGGGGCCTGAAGCTTTCTTT. It specifies CASSLQGPEAFF.

The J gene is TRBJ1-4, the V gene TRBV7-9; D unresolved. This CDR3 region has 14 residues. The germline V gene encodes CDR1 SEHNR and CDR2 FQNEAQ (reference sequence). V lost 7 bases and J 8 bases, leaving 17 bases between the germline ends. The CDR3 protein is CASTQLGVGEKLFF. CDR3 bases: TGTGCCAGCACCCAACTCGGGGTCGGAGAAAAACTGTTTTTT.